This T cell receptor beta chain was profiled in a study of cytomegalovirus exposure and HLA in healthy donors (dated by TCRdb to about 2017). Looking at the study overall: An earlier analysis of approximately 640 of the donors reported 250 to 350 Gb of sequence data and 100 million to 130 million unique TCR beta sequences from some 180 million T cells. Typing coverage varied by locus: about 629-640 donors for A, B, C, DRB1 and DQB1; roughly 560 for DQA1; nearly 610 for DPA1; 450 to 480 for DPB1. The T cell repertoires of some 670 subjects were profiled by immunosequencing and related to cytomegalovirus serostatus. On average, around 240,000 unique TCR beta nucleotide sequences were sequenced per donor among a few hundred genotyped donors of the cohort, with roughly 18% of those sequences being non-productive. Of the 398 genotyped donors, about 80% fell in the genetic ancestry cluster associated with self-reported Caucasian donors. Rather than drawing on any new phenotypic data, the later analysis identified candidate immune exposures from TCR beta sequences and the way those sequences occurred across donors. In a later analysis, previously published TCR beta repertoires from 666 donors were re-analyzed and high-resolution HLA genotyping was added so that TCR occurrence patterns could be studied. Besides the first cohort of 666 subjects, a separate validation cohort made up of around 120 different subjects was used. Four or five DR-DQ haplotypes were handled as single units for association and clustering because linkage in the cohort was strong. To decide whether each TCR beta V gene segment behaved as functional or pseudogenic, an earlier analysis of fewer than 750 of the donors relied on high-throughput TCR beta sequencing. All discovery cohort repertoires had been generated using a single sequencing platform. A later genetic analysis used genome-wide SNP genotypes for about 60% of the 666 donors, treating that subset as a discovery cohort. Donor age, sex, ethnicity and CMV serostatus were compiled alongside the repertoire data. HLA typing included class I and class II loci at four-digit resolution. About 300 gigabases of sequencing data and tens of millions of unique TCR sequences were included in an early release covering about 600 HLA-typed donors. High-throughput TCR immunosequencing, statistical association of individual TCRs with disease status, and machine learning were combined to predict cytomegalovirus infection status. The study aimed to test whether cataloging public T cell receptors could reveal signatures of past pathogen exposure.

Libraries were made using the immunoSEQ multiplex PCR assay. A mixture of 60 forward primers for TCR Vbeta segments and 13 reverse primers for TCR Jbeta segments was used in the multiplex PCR. The CDR3 region of rearranged TCR beta genes was amplified from genomic DNA with a multiplex PCR assay. The amplified TCR beta libraries were sequenced on the Illumina HiSeq System as 87-base-pair reads. The study's own analysis went as follows. A later analysis counted tens of millions of unique TCR beta chains across the 650 to 800 repertoires, and 9.5 million to 11 million of these chains were shared by at least two donors. Raw reads were error-corrected and collapsed into unique sequences by a nearest-neighbor algorithm in which closely related sequences were merged to remove PCR and sequencing errors. Alignment of CDR3 sequences to IMGT reference sequences was used to assign V, D and J gene segments. Each retained sequence needed at least a six-nucleotide match to both a V gene segment and a J gene segment. Rearrangements were called productive when the CDR3 lacked stop codons and stayed in frame with V and J; all others were non-productive. Following IMGT convention, CDR3 was defined as the stretch from the second conserved V-encoded cysteine to the conserved J-encoded phenylalanine. The earlier analysis of 450 to 750 of the donors excluded any sequence lacking an unambiguous match to a single V gene segment. In an earlier analysis of a few hundred of the donors, V segments were called functional above 56.7% productive rearrangements and were called segregating when the between-donor standard deviation exceeded 5%. To diagnose cytomegalovirus status from the catalog of TCR beta chain sequences, a statistical classification framework was built. V and J gene assignment, in a later analysis, came from comparing TCR nucleotide sequences with IMGT/GENE-DB human TR gene sequences. Using the TCRdist pipeline, a later analysis assigned CDR3 sequences along with most-parsimonious VDJ recombination scenarios. In a later analysis, each TCR beta chain was defined by its CDR3 amino acid sequence together with its V-gene family, and reads lacking a unique V-gene family were excluded. A later analysis removed nearly 600 highly shared, low-generation-probability nucleotide sequences to deal with suspected cross-contamination and a sequencing artifact. A later analysis calculated a clonal expansion index for each public chain from normalized within-repertoire ranks of inferred template counts. In a later analysis, generation probabilities were computed with a VDJ recombination model fitted to out-of-frame rearrangements, and the resulting probabilities were checked against IGoR. Hypergeometric tests were used in a later analysis to score TCR-TCR, TCR-HLA and TCR-CMV co-occurrence, with a repertoire-size bias correction applied to the TCR pairs. To estimate false discovery rates, a later analysis permuted the HLA or CMV assignments 20 times. In a later analysis, co-occurring TCRs were grouped using DBSCAN, and TCRdist sequence similarity was added for clustering within HLA-allele-positive subsets. Repertoires with fewer than 30,000 or more than 120,000 public chains were left out of co-occurrence clustering, as were five repertoires with anomalous nucleotide sharing. Here the immuneACCESS table is served through TCRdb, limited to in-frame sequences with V and J called. Missing clones are a known gap in these copies; in checked studies unresolved V genes cover under half, and the rest lacks a known reason. D and trimming come from the DNA, and the V and J calls and clone size come from that table. The sample records under 150,000 clones, over 70% of which are singletons. The biggest ten clones account for 1.5% to 2% of the sample.

Here is what the overall study found, with its caveats: A later genetic analysis associated a missense DCLRE1C variant with V-gene and J-gene trimming of TCR beta chains, and an independent cohort replicated the association. CMV serostatus was the only immune exposure information available for the cohort. Because HLA typing was missing for some donors at each locus, association tests included only the typed subset. In vitro tests confirmed that a few of the cytomegalovirus-associated TCR beta chains recognize cytomegalovirus antigens. A cluster of highly shared sequence variants was judged likely to represent a technical artifact of the sequencing pipeline. Compared with equally common non-associated chains, HLA-associated TCR beta chains in a later analysis were more clonally expanded and had lower generation probabilities. While some public TCRs were present in many individuals, most TCR sequences turned up only very rarely across donors. Most CMV-associated TCR beta chains appeared to be HLA-restricted in a later analysis, and the HLA associations seemed to be driven largely by CMV exposure. At a false discovery rate of 0.05, a later analysis linked 16,000 or so TCR beta sequences to specific HLA alleles. In a later analysis, TCR association rates were found to vary across HLA loci, with the most associated TCRs seen for DRB1 alleles and the fewest for HLA-C alleles. The authors suggested that the approach could potentially be extended to other disease states and immunological phenotypes. Strong co-occurrence of HLA alleles, especially DR and DQ, made assigning TCR associations to individual alleles difficult. A later genetic analysis reported fewer N-insertions in productive TCRs among donors in an Asian-associated ancestry cluster than the roughly 670-donor mean. The classifier was reported to diagnose cytomegalovirus status with high specificity and sensitivity in both the original cohort and the validation cohort. The earlier analysis of 587 of the donors excluded about 16 rarely observed V segments, including chromosome 9 orphons, because counts were too low. A further reported finding was that TCR beta sequences accurately predicted the HLA-A and HLA-B alleles for most subjects in the first cohort. In a later analysis, several top co-occurrence clusters were reported to appear linked to parvovirus B19, influenza, CMV and Epstein-Barr virus. Linkage disequilibrium might explain the correlated functional status among segregating V segments, but an unknown experimental factor could not be excluded. Broadly in line with IMGT annotations, most TCR beta V segments showed up in productive rearrangements about 87% or about 30% of the time in an earlier analysis of some 590 of the donors. The cohort was sequenced for TCR beta chains only, and without alpha or paired-chain data the features that could be detected were limited. The presence/absence analyses assumed that sequencing depth was roughly uniform across donors, and that assumption may not be true. The study gave a list of some 150 TCR beta chains associated with cytomegalovirus.

Remarks on this clone: Which antigen it targets is not known. No base qualities exist here, and no much larger clone lies one base off it.

The cohort was made up of 666 healthy bone marrow donors. At the time of sampling, every cohort member was nominally healthy, though immune exposures that went unrecorded were likely present. The donor tested CMV seronegative and was one of the 352 seronegative cohort members. A peripheral blood sample was collected from each donor, and TCR beta sequencing was performed on peripheral blood mononuclear cells. Genomic DNA was extracted from the blood cell samples with the Qiagen DNeasy Blood Extraction Kit. Material for sequencing was PBMCs. The TCR sequence derives from a woman between 18 and 29 years old in good health and CMV-seronegative.

The CDR3 protein sequence reads: CASSRQGVNTEAFF. In nucleotide form, the sequence is TGTGCCAGTAGTCGACAGGGGGTGAACACTGAAGCTTTCTTT. This chain is built from TRBV19 and TRBJ1-1, and TRBD1 aligns with 9 junction nucleotides. From the cysteine through the phenylalanine, the CDR3 covers 14 amino acids. This entry keeps only the CDR3 DNA: 42 bases, framed from base 1. CDR1 LNHDA and CDR2 SQIVND are derived from the germline V gene (reference sequence). V is pruned by 5 bases and J by 0 bases, leaving 1 base of the junction without a gene match.